This T cell receptor beta chain was profiled in a study of blood T cell repertoires in COVID-19. The overall study: T cells, B-cell-depleted T cells, or PBMCs supplied cDNA or gDNA.

Per germline, CDR1 SGHTA and CDR2 FQGNSA. CDR3 size: 16 residues. Trimming stripped 5 bases from V and 0 bases from J, with 14 bases between. As processed by the authors: Amplified reference gene primers provided the basis for estimating nucleated cell counts. Repertoires were generated with immunoSEQ multiplex PCR, while TCRdb's copy carries only in-frame clones and drops some. That table furnishes V, J and clone size, whereas the DNA furnished D and trimming. Here the sample spans about 250,000 clones, approximately 84% being singletons. The chain has TRBV7-2 and TRBJ1-3; D remains unclear. The receptor was derived from a man aged 50-60 years with active or convalescent COVID-19. Sequencing input: peripheral blood. Here the CDR3 DNA reads TGTGCCAGCAGCACCCACGCCTTGAGCTCTGGAAACACCATATATTTT. Protein product: CASSTHALSSGNTIYF.